This T cell receptor (beta chain) stems from a study of T cell changes during pregnancy in multiple sclerosis. V was clipped by 3 bases and J by 6 bases, with 11 bases between them. This CDR3 comprises 13 residues. Per germline, CDR1 SEHNR and CDR2 FQNEAQ (reference sequence). TCRdb keeps only in-frame clones here, not all; method: immunoSEQ multiplex PCR. The sample lists 44,000 or so clones, more than 75% seen once, with roughly 5.5% in the top ten. The chain couples TRBV7-9 to TRBJ1-2; TRBD1 is a possible D gene (6 bases). The sequence was obtained from a female donor in good health, enrolled as a control in a pregnancy study. The source material was CD8+ T cells from peripheral blood mononuclear cells, sampled after pregnancy. Written as DNA, the CDR3 is TGTGCCAGCAGCTTTGGGGGGGCGGATGGCTACACCTTC. As protein: CASSFGGADGYTF. Looking up the rest from reference TRBV7-9 and TRBJ1-2 gives the full variable domain: DTGVSQNPRHKITKRGQNVTFRCDPISEHNRLYWYRQTLGQGPEFLTYFQNEAQLEKSRLLSDRFSAERPKGSFSTLEIQRTEQGDSAMYLCASSFGGADGYTFGSGTRLTVV.